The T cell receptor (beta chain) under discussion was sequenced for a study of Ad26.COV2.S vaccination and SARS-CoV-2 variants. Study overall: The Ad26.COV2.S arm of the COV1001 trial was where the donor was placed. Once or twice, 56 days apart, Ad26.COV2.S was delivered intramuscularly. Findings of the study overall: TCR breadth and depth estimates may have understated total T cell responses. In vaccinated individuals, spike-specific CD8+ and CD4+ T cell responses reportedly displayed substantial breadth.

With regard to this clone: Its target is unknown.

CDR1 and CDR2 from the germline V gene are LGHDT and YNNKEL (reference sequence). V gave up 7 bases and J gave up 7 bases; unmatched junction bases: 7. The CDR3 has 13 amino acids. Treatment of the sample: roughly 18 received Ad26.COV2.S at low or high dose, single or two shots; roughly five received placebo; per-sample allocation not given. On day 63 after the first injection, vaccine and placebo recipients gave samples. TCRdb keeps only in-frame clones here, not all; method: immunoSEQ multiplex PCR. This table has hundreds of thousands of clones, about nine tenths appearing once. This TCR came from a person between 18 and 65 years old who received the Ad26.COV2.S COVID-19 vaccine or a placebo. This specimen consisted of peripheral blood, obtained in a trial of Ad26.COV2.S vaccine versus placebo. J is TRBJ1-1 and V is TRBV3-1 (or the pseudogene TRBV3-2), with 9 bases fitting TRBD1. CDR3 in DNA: TGTGCCAGCAAGGACAGGGGTGTCGGTGAAGCTTTCTTT. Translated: CASKDRGVGEAFF.